This TCR beta chain was profiled in a study of spatial heterogeneity in lung cancer. Many counts were recorded for this clonotype. Since it is a stray read in a library aimed at alpha chains, this beta chain has a size that is not meaningful. TCRdb redid the calling of the 5' RACE reads with MiXCR, one entry per CDR3 protein. Of approximately 7,100 distinct CDR3 sequences in the sample, roughly 4.2% are singletons; the top ten hold 20% to 30%. The time point: sample taken at primary tumor resection. Whole RNA was taken from tumor, nontumor lung or frozen PBMC; it was then sequenced unsorted. Untreated early-stage non-small cell lung cancer patients, approximately 79 in total, were the donors. With 6 bases removed from V and 4 bases from J, the gap between germline ends came to 13 bases. This CDR3 is built from 14 residues.

The sample was normal lung tissue next to the tumor, taken at surgery. The TCR comes from a female donor with early-stage non-small cell lung cancer. The genes are TRBV12-3 or TRBV12-4 and TRBJ1-5, with D possibly TRBD1 on 5 matching bases. CDR3 protein: CASSQGRENQPQHF. The CDR3 DNA is TGTGCCAGCAGCCAGGGACGGGAAAATCAGCCCCAGCATTTT.